This TCR beta chain was captured in a study of T cell repertoires in cytomegalovirus infection. In the study overall: Epitope selection comprised recently identified HLA-C-restricted CMV epitopes and well-studied HLA-B-restricted CMV epitopes. Public TCR beta signatures were indicative of both CMV infection and a matching HLA type. Study-wide results and caveats: CMV-specific TCR beta clonotypes restricted by HLA-C dominated the ex vivo response. Public TCR beta family frequency separated CMV-and-HLA carriers, including in an independent cohort.

One entry per CDR3 protein results from TCRdb running MiXCR on the reads. Found here are roughly 990,000 distinct CDR3 sequences, about a third of them singletons; the top ten hold more than 12%. A remark on this clonotype: The target antigen is unknown.

The CDR3 has 15 amino acids. V was shortened by 0 bases and J by 3 bases, with 10 bases between the two germline ends. The germline V gene has CDR1 MNHEY and CDR2 SVGAGI. The sequence was collected from a human donor in good health (CMV status not recorded). Some clones in this sample may be carry-over from other donors' samples. The sequencing here drew on cultured CD8+ T cells from PBMCs, taken from culture after CMV antigen stimulation. The chain carries TRBV6-5 and TRBJ2-3; no definite D call. CDR3 loop: CASSYSSGLTDTQYF. In DNA form, the CDR3 reads TGTGCCAGCAGTTACTCATCTGGATTAACAGATACGCAGTATTTT.